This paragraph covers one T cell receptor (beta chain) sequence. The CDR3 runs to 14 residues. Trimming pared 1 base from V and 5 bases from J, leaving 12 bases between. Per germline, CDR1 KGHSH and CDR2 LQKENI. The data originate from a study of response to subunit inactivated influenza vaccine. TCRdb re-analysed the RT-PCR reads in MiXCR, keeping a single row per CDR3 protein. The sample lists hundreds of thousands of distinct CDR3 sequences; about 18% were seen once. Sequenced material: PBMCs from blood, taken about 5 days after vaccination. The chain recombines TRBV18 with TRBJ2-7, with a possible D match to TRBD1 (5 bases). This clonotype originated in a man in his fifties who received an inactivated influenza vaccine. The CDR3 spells CASSPRSGSHEQYF. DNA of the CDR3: TGTGCCAGCTCACCACGTTCAGGGTCCCACGAGCAGTACTTC. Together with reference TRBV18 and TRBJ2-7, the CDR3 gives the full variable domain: NAGVMQNPRHLVRRRGQEARLRCSPMKGHSHVYWYRQLPEEGLKFMVYLQKENIIDESGMPKERFSAEFPKEGPSILRIQQVVRGDSAAYFCASSPRSGSHEQYFGPGTRLTVT.